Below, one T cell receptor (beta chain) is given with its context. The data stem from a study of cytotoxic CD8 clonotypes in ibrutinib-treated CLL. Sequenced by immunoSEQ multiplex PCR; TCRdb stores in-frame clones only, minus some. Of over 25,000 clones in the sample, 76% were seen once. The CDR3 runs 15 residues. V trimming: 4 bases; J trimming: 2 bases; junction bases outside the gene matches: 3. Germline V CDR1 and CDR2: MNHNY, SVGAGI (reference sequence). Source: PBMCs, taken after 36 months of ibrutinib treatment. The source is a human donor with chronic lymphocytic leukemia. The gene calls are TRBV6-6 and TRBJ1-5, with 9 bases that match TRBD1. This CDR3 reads CASSLRTGGNQPQHF. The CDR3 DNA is TGTGCCAGCAGTTTGAGGACAGGGGGCAATCAGCCCCAGCATTTT.